Presented here are 10 T cell receptor beta chains from one specimen sequenced in a study of cytomegalovirus exposure and HLA in healthy donors. The PCR contained 60 Vbeta and 13 Jbeta primers. Measured with immunoSEQ multiplex PCR; TCRdb has only the in-frame clones, and not every one. In the table there are tens of thousands of clones, approximately 82% of which are singletons. Sequencing was performed on PBMCs. The receptors derive from a young woman in good health and CMV-seropositive.

This chain links TRBV5-1 with TRBJ2-5; 14 positions agree with TRBD2. Per the germline V gene, CDR1 is SGHRS and CDR2 is YFSETQ. V lost 4 bases and J lost 1; bases outside the gene matches: 9. The CDR3 extends over 18 amino acids. The CDR3 sequence is CASSHQIGTSGGQETQYF. In nucleotides, the CDR3 is TGCGCCAGCAGCCATCAAATAGGGACTAGCGGGGGCCAAGAGACCCAGTACTTC.

This rearrangement joins TRBV6-1 to TRBJ1-5, with 10 bases matching TRBD1. This CDR3 comprises 17 residues. V gave up 4 bases and J gave up 7 bases; unmatched junction bases: 13. Germline V CDR1 and CDR2: MNHNS, SASEGT. The CDR3 DNA sequence: TGTGCCAGCAGTGCTAGACCCTCCGGGACAGGGGACCAGCCCCAGCATTTT. Its protein is CASSARPSGTGDQPQHF.

This chain connects TRBV19 to TRBJ1-1; D is undetermined. Germline values: CDR1 LNHDA, CDR2 SQIVND (reference sequence). Trimming removed 3 bases at V and 1 base at J, with 9 bases between. The CDR3 contains 14 residues. As DNA, the CDR3 is TGTGCCAGTAGTATGGGCGCCGGGAACACTGAAGCTTTCTTT. This gives the protein CASSMGAGNTEAFF. Supplemented by reference TRBV19 and TRBJ1-1, the full variable domain reads DGGITQSPKYLFRKEGQNVTLSCEQNLNHDAMYWYRQDPGQGLRLIYYSQIVNDFQKGDIAEGYSVSREKKESFPLTVTSAQKNPTAFYLCASSMGAGNTEAFFGQGTRLTVV.

The chain joins TRBV28 to TRBJ2-5; 12 nucleotides match TRBD2. With V trimmed by 4 bases and J by 5 bases, 8 bases remained unmatched. CDR3 length: 16 residues. Germline CDR1 and CDR2: MDHEN and SYDVKM. CDR3 bases: TGTGCCAGCAGTTACCTGACTAGCGGGAGTCCGGAGACCCAGTACTTC. This encodes CASSYLTSGSPETQYF.

The chain uses TRBV30 and TRBJ2-4; 8 nucleotides match TRBD1. CDR1 GTSNPN and CDR2 SVGIG come from the germline V gene (reference sequence). V lost 5 bases to trimming and J lost 5 bases; unmatched junction nucleotides: 8. CDR3 length: 14 residues. The CDR3 bases are TGTGCCTGGTGGTCAGGACAGGGCCAAAACATTCAGTACTTC. Translated, it gives CAWWSGQGQNIQYF. Full variable domain (outside the CDR3, taken from reference TRBV30 and TRBJ2-4): SQTIHQWPATLVQPVGSPLSLECTVEGTSNPNLYWYRQAAGRGLQLLFYSVGIGQISSEVPQNLSASRPQDRQFILSSKKLLLSDSGFYLCAWWSGQGQNIQYFGAGTRLSVL.

V and J are TRBV5-1 and TRBJ2-3, with 10 bases identical to TRBD2. In germline, CDR1 is SGHRS, CDR2 YFSETQ. There are 16 residues in the CDR3. Trimming removed 0 bases from V and 4 bases from J; junction bases left unmatched: 5. The CDR3 DNA follows: TGCGCCAGCAGCTTGGTGGCTAGCGGGAGAGCAGATACGCAGTATTTT. This codes for CASSLVASGRADTQYF.

V and J are TRBV19 and TRBJ1-1; perhaps TRBD1 as D (5 bases). V was trimmed by 6 bases and J by 0 bases, leaving 11 bases between them. The CDR3 is 14 residues long. The germline V gene has CDR1 LNHDA and CDR2 SQIVND (reference sequence). This CDR3 reads CASRVWTMNTEAFF. The CDR3 nucleotides are TGTGCCAGTAGGGTTTGGACAATGAACACTGAAGCTTTCTTT.

V is TRBV27 and J is TRBJ1-6; no reliable D call. There are 12 residues in the CDR3. The germline CDR1 and CDR2 sequences are MNHEY and SMNVEV (reference sequence). V was pared by 7 bases and J by 7 bases, with 8 bases between. The CDR3 region has the DNA TGTGCCAGCATGGAGTGGAATTCACCCCTCCACTTT. As protein: CASMEWNSPLHF.

With regard to this clone: One junction end disagrees with the germline gene, perhaps due to a read error. Within the sample, other DNA sequences also encode this same CDR3. CDR3 sequence: CASSAIPGVKANTGELFF. CDR3 sequence (DNA): TGTGCCAGCAGCGCCATTCCGGGGGTGAAGGCGAACACCGGGGAGCTATTTTTT. The V gene is TRBV9, the J gene TRBJ2-2; D may be TRBD2 (6 bases). The CDR3 has 18 amino acids. Germline V lookup: CDR1 SGDLS, CDR2 YYNGEE. The entire variable domain, with the rest obtained from reference TRBV9 and TRBJ2-2, is as follows: DSGVTQTPKHLITATGQRVTLRCSPRSGDLSVYWYQQSLDQGLQFLIQYYNGEERAKGNILERFSAQQFPDLHSELNLSSLELGDSALYFCASSAIPGVKANTGELFFGEGSRLTVL.

This clone occurred a few times. The rearrangement uses TRBV6-4 and TRBJ2-1; TRBD2 aligns across 7 bases. CDR3 length equals 14 residues. The V gene end was trimmed by 3 bases and the J gene end by 7 bases; junction bases not matched to a gene: 6. Germline CDR1 MRHNA, CDR2 SNTAGT. CDR3 sequence: CASSDAGEVNEQFF. In nucleotides, the CDR3 is TGTGCCAGCAGTGATGCGGGAGAGGTGAATGAGCAGTTCTTC.